This T cell receptor beta chain derives from a study of TIL therapy for anti-PD-1-resistant metastatic lung cancer. Overall study: Median patient age was almost 55, ranging 38-75 years. Median tumor mutation burden was 1.5 mutations per megabase.

The immunoSEQ assay was v3. Libraries were sequenced to 2 million to 2.5 million read pairs (survey) or about 5-6.5 million (deep). Data came from immunoSEQ multiplex PCR; TCRdb stores just in-frame clones and leaves some out. This sample has approximately 60,000 clones, with around four fifths found just once. The ends were cut back, 7 bases at V and 0 bases at J, with 5 bases in the middle. Germline CDR1 reads SEHNR; CDR2 reads FQNEAQ (reference sequence). There are 12 residues in the CDR3. A note on this clone: Antigen unknown.

General observations from the study: After infusion, TIL clonotypes partly replaced peripheral T cells and declined over months.

Time point noted: pre-treatment sample, taken before nivolumab and TIL therapy. This sequence originates from a person between 25 and 79 years old with non-small cell lung cancer. This sample comprised blood, obtained at baseline. The chain has TRBV7-9 and TRBJ2-3; D gene uncertain. CDR3 in DNA: TGTGCCAGCATGAGGAGCACAGATACGCAGTATTTT. Translating it yields CASMRSTDTQYF.